This T cell receptor beta chain was found in a study of blood T cell repertoires in COVID-19. The CDR3 extends over 11 amino acids. V dropped 3 bases and J dropped 8 bases, with 8 bases sitting between them. Looked up from germline, CDR1 is DFQATT and CDR2 is SNEGSKA (reference sequence). Generated by immunoSEQ multiplex PCR, the TCRdb table keeps only in-frame clones and is missing some. The sample lists about 110,000 clones, about nine tenths occurring once. Input material: peripheral blood. The J gene is TRBJ2-4, the V gene TRBV20-1; D not certain. The receptor was isolated from a man in his forties or fifties with acute or convalescent COVID-19. DNA of the CDR3: TGCAGTGCTAGGGTTAGTCACATTCAGTACTTC. Protein: CSARVSHIQYF.